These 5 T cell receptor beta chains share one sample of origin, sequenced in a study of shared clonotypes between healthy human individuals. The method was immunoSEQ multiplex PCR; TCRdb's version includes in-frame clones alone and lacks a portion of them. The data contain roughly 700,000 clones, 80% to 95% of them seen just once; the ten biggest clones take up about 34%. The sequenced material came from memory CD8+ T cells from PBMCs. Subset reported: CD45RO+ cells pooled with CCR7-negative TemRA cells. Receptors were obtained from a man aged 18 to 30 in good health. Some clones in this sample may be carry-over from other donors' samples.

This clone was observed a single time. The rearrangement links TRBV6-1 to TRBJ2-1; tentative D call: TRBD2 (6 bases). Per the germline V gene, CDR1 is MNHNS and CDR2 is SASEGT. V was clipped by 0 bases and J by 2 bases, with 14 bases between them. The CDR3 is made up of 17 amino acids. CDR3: CASSEAPSGLAYNEQFF. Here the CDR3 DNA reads TGTGCCAGCAGTGAAGCGCCCAGCGGGTTGGCCTACAATGAGCAGTTCTTC.

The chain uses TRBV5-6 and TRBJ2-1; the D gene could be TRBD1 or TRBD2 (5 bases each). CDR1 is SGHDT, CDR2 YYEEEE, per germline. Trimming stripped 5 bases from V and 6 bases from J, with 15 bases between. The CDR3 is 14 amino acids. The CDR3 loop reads CASSLVGRPNEQFF. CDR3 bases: TGTGCCAGCAGTCTGGTGGGACGCCCCAATGAGCAGTTCTTC.

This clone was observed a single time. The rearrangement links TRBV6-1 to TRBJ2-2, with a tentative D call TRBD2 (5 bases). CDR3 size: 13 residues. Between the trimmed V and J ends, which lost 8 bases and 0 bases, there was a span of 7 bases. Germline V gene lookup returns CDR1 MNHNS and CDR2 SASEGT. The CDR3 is CASRESNTGELFF. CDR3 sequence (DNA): TGTGCCAGCCGGGAATCGAACACCGGGGAGCTGTTTTTT.

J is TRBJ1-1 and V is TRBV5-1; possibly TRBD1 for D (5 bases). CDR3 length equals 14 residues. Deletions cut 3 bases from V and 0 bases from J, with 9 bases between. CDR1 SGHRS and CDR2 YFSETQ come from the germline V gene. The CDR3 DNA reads TGCGCCAGCAGCTGGGACCATCTGAACACTGAAGCTTTCTTT. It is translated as CASSWDHLNTEAFF. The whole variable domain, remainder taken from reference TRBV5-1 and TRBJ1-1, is KAGVTQTPRYLIKTRGQQVTLSCSPISGHRSVSWYQQTPGQGLQFLFEYFSETQRNKGNFPGRFSGRQFSNSRSEMNVSTLELGDSALYLCASSWDHLNTEAFFGQGTRLTVV.

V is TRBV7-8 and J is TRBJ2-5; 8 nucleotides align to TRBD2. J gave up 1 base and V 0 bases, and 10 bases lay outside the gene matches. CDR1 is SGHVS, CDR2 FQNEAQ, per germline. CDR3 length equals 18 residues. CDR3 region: CASSLAQISGAIQETQYF. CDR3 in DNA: TGTGCCAGCAGCTTAGCTCAGATTAGCGGGGCAATCCAAGAGACCCAGTACTTC.